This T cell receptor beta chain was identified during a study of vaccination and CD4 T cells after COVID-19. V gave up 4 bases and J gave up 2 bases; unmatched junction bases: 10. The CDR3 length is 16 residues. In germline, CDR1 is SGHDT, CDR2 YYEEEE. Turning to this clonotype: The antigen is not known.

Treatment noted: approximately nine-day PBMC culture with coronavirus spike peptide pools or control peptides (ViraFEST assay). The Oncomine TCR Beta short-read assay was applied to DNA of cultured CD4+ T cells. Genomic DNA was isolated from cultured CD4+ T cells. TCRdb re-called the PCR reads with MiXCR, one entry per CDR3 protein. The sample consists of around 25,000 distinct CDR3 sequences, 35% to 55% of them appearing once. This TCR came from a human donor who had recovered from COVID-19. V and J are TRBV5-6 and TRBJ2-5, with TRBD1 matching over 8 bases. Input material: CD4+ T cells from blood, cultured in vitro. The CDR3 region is CASSPFGDRWQETQYF. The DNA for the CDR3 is TGTGCCAGCAGCCCCTTCGGGGACAGGTGGCAAGAGACCCAGTACTTC. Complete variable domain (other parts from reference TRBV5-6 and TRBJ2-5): DAGVTQSPTHLIKTRGQQVTLRCSPKSGHDTVSWYQQALGQGPQFIFQYYEEEERQRGNFPDRFSGHQFPNYSSELNVNALLLGDSALYLCASSPFGDRWQETQYFGPGTRLLVL.